Below, 18 T cell receptor beta chains from the same sample are listed, as sequenced in a study of T cells in Graves' hyperthyroidism and ophthalmopathy. TCR beta CDR3 sequences were amplified from RNA transcripts. The HTBI set primed first-round TCR CDR3 RT-PCR. One entry per CDR3 protein, called by TCRdb with MiXCR from the multiplex PCR reads. The data show about 290,000 distinct CDR3 sequences, with over 15% seen just once and approximately 35% held by the top ten. The specimen was blood. These receptors came from a man between 25 and 39 years old with Graves' hyperthyroidism.

This clonotype occurred a few times. The genes are TRBV12-3 or TRBV12-4 and TRBJ1-4; 7 bases fit TRBD1. The V and J ends lost 1 base and 4 bases, in that order; junction bases with no gene match: 3. This CDR3 region has 15 residues. In DNA, the CDR3 is TGTGCCAGCAGTTTAGGAGGGGGCTTTAATGAAAAACTGTTTTTT. Translating it yields CASSLGGGFNEKLFF.

This clonotype was picked up a small number of times. CDR3 protein: CASSSDRELRYVTFF. The DNA for the CDR3 is TGTGCCAGCAGCTCGGACAGGGAGCTACGGTATGTGACTTTCTTT. The V and J genes are TRBV7-9 and TRBJ1-1; TRBD1 agrees at 8 bases. The CDR3 extends over 15 amino acids. The V gene end was trimmed by 4 bases and the J gene end by 12 bases; junction bases not matched to a gene: 16. Germline CDR1 is SEHNR and CDR2 is FQNEAQ (reference sequence).

This clonotype was observed many times. The chain carries TRBV29-1 and TRBJ1-1; D is perhaps TRBD1 (5 bases). The CDR3 loop spans 12 amino acids. Germline CDR1 reads SQVTM; CDR2 reads ANQGSEA. The V and J ends lost 7 bases and 1 base respectively, with 10 bases between them. The CDR3 is CSGGQQNTEAFF. DNA of the CDR3: TGCAGCGGTGGACAACAGAACACTGAAGCTTTCTTT.

The chain couples TRBV28 to TRBJ2-7; the D gene is possibly TRBD2 (6 bases). CDR3 length equals 14 residues. Trimming stripped 6 bases from V and 3 bases from J, with 15 bases between. The germline V gene encodes CDR1 MDHEN and CDR2 SYDVKM. The CDR3 nucleotides read TGTGCCAGCAGGGACTTCGGACTACTCTACGAGCAGTACTTC. This encodes CASRDFGLLYEQYF.

The V and J genes are TRBV19 and TRBJ2-3; a possible D gene is TRBD1 (6 bases). CDR1 is LNHDA, CDR2 SQIVND, per germline (reference sequence). V was trimmed by 3 bases and J by 4 bases, leaving 14 bases between them. The CDR3 spans 15 residues. The CDR3 coding sequence is TGTGCCAGTAGTATCCTGGGTAGGGGGTCAGATACGCAGTATTTT. Translation: CASSILGRGSDTQYF.

This clonotype has a count of ten or more. The V call is TRBV6-1, the J call TRBJ1-4; 7 nucleotides line up with TRBD1. Germline lookup yields CDR1 MNHNS and CDR2 SASEGT. The CDR3 sequence is 14 residues long. V lost 5 bases and J lost 5; bases outside the gene matches: 5. The CDR3 DNA reads as TGTGCCAGCAGTTACGACAGGGAAAATGAAAAACTGTTTTTT. Translated, it gives CASSYDRENEKLFF.

This clonotype was picked up many times. The V and J genes are TRBV7-8 and TRBJ2-7; 7 bases align to TRBD1. The ends lost 5 bases at V and 5 bases at J; junction bases unmatched: 9. This CDR3 is 14 amino acids long. Germline values: CDR1 SGHVS, CDR2 FQNEAQ. Here the CDR3 DNA reads TGTGCCAGCAGCCCTGGGACAGCGCGACACGAGCAGTACTTC. Its protein is CASSPGTARHEQYF.

The table lists this clonotype with many counts. The chain employs TRBV24-1 and TRBJ2-7; D is perhaps TRBD2 (6 bases). This CDR3 comprises 13 residues. Trimming took off 4 bases at V and 6 bases at J, with 12 bases between the two ends. Germline CDR1 and CDR2: KGHDR and SFDVKD. The CDR3: CATSDLGTLEQYF. The DNA for the CDR3 is TGTGCCACCAGTGACCTTGGGACTCTCGAGCAGTACTTC.

V usage is TRBV5-5 and J usage is TRBJ2-5; no clear D gene. V gave up 0 bases and J gave up 4 bases, with 13 bases separating them. CDR1 and CDR2 from the germline V gene are SGHKS and YYEKEE (reference sequence). CDR3 length equals 15 residues. CDR3 region: CASSLDAASGETQYF. CDR3 DNA: TGTGCCAGCAGCTTGGATGCGGCCTCAGGAGAGACCCAGTACTTC.

This clonotype came up many times. This sequence joins TRBV7-8 and TRBJ2-5; a possible D gene is TRBD2 (6 bases). The V gene's germline CDR1 is SGHVS and CDR2 FQNEAQ. Deletions cut 5 bases from V and 5 bases from J, with 21 bases between. The CDR3 has 16 residues. The CDR3 DNA sequence: TGTGCCAGCAGCGAGAACCCGGGCGGGGTAGGGGAGACCCAGTACTTC. This codes for CASSENPGGVGETQYF.

This clonotype was picked up many times. This chain links TRBV15 with TRBJ1-2; D unresolved. Trimming took off 1 base at V and 7 bases at J, with 13 bases between the two ends. Germline CDR1 LNHNV, CDR2 YYDKDF (reference sequence). The CDR3 totals 14 residues. CDR3 in DNA: TGTGCCACCAGCAGAGGGTCCCAAGGAACTGGCTACACCTTC. It is translated as CATSRGSQGTGYTF.

This clonotype has a handful of counts. V is TRBV10-3 and J is TRBJ1-4, with unresolved D. V lost 2 bases and J lost 3, with 7 bases in between. In germline, CDR1 is ENHRY, CDR2 SYGVKD. CDR3 size: 14 residues. CDR3 sequence reads: CAISEQGSNEKLFF. CDR3 coding DNA: TGTGCCATCAGTGAGCAAGGTTCTAATGAAAAACTGTTTTTT.

This clonotype was found many times. This sequence joins TRBV20-1 and TRBJ2-3, with 8 positions matching TRBD2. This CDR3 comprises 11 residues. The V gene end was trimmed by 4 bases and the J gene end by 12 bases; junction bases not matched to a gene: 6. Germline values: CDR1 DFQATT, CDR2 SNEGSKA (reference sequence). CDR3 sequence (DNA): TGCAGTGCTACGACCGGGACTAGACAGTATTTT. Its translation: CSATTGTRQYF.

The V call is TRBV20-1, the J call TRBJ1-5; D perhaps matches TRBD1 (5 bases). Germline CDR1 reads DFQATT; CDR2 reads SNEGSKA (reference sequence). This CDR3 has 15 amino acids. V lost 1 base to trimming and J lost 1 base, with 11 bases between them. CDR3 bases: TGCAGTGCTAGAGCTGGTCAGGGAAGCAATCAGCCCCAGCATTTT. Amino acid sequence: CSARAGQGSNQPQHF.

This clonotype was seen a handful of times. The genes are TRBV27 and TRBJ2-3; D call uncertain. The CDR3 loop spans 15 amino acids. V was clipped by 0 bases and J by 5 bases, with 12 bases between them. Per the germline V gene, CDR1 is MNHEY and CDR2 is SMNVEV (reference sequence). The CDR3 DNA sequence: TGTGCCAGCAGTTTATCCCTGGTGGGGTTAGATACGCAGTATTTT. Translating gives CASSLSLVGLDTQYF.

This chain links TRBV5-1 with TRBJ2-7; 11 bases are a match to TRBD2. The CDR3 has 18 residues. The germline gives CDR1 SGHRS, CDR2 YFSETQ. The junction had 10 bases not matched to a gene; V was cut back by 0 bases and J by 2 bases. The CDR3 region is CASSLEGLAGRAPYEQYF. The DNA of the CDR3 is TGCGCCAGCAGCTTGGAAGGACTAGCGGGCCGAGCCCCCTACGAGCAGTACTTC.

Many counts were recorded for this clonotype. The J gene is TRBJ2-1, the V gene TRBV5-1; a possible D gene is TRBD2 (6 bases). Germline V lookup: CDR1 SGHRS, CDR2 YFSETQ. Trimming took off 0 bases at V and 4 bases at J, with 8 bases between the two ends. There are 14 residues in the CDR3. The CDR3 DNA sequence: TGCGCCAGCAGCTTGGGGGGACTTTACAATGAGCAGTTCTTC. Protein product: CASSLGGLYNEQFF.

This clonotype was recorded at least ten times. The chain employs TRBV7-2 and TRBJ2-3; D remains ambiguous. Trimming pared 2 bases from V and 2 bases from J, leaving 8 bases between. Germline loops: CDR1 SGHTA, CDR2 FQGNSA. CDR3 length: 14 amino acids. The CDR3 DNA follows: TGTGCCAGCAGCTTACGTTCCTCCACAGATACGCAGTATTTT. Protein product: CASSLRSSTDTQYF.